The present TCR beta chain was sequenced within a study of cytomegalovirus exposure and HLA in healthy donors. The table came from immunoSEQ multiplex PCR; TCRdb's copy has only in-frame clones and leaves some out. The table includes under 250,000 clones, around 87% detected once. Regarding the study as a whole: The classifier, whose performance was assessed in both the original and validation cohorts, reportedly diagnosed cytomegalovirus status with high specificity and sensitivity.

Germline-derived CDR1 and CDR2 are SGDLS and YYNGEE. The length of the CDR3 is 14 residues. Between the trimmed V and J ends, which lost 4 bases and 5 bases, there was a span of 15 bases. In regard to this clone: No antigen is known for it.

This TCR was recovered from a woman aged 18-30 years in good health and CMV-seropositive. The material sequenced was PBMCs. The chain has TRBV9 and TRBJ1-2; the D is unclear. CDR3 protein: CASSQVQSWYGYTF. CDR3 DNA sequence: TGTGCCAGCAGCCAGGTGCAGTCCTGGTATGGCTACACCTTC. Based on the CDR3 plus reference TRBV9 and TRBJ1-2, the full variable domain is DSGVTQTPKHLITATGQRVTLRCSPRSGDLSVYWYQQSLDQGLQFLIQYYNGEERAKGNILERFSAQQFPDLHSELNLSSLELGDSALYFCASSQVQSWYGYTFGSGTRLTVV.